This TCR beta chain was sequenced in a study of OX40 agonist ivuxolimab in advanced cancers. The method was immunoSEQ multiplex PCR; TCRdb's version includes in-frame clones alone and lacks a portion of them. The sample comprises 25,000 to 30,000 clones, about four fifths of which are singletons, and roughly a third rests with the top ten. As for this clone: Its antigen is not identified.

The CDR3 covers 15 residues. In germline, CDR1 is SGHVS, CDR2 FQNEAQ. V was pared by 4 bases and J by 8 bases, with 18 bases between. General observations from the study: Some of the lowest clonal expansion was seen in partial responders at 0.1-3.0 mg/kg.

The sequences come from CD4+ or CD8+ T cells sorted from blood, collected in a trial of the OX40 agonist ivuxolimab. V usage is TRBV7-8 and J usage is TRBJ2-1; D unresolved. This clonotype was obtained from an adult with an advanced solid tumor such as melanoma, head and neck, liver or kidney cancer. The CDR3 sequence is CASSSGPGNWYEQFF. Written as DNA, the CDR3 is TGTGCCAGCAGCTCTGGGCCAGGAAATTGGTATGAGCAGTTCTTC. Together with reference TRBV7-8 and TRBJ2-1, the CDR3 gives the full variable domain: GAGVSQSPRYKVAKRGQDVALRCDPISGHVSLFWYQQALGQGPEFLTYFQNEAQLDKSGLPSDRFFAERPEGSVSTLKIQRTQQEDSAVYLCASSSGPGNWYEQFFGPGTRLTVL.